Shown below are 16 T cell receptor beta chains from a single sample sequenced in a study of T cell responses to AZD1222 COVID-19 vaccine. Using immunoSEQ multiplex PCR, the repertoire was profiled, and TCRdb retains in-frame clones only, with some absent. The table shows about 110,000 clones, with around 90% occurring only once. Sample: peripheral blood, taken on day 0 of AZD1222 vaccination. These receptors were collected from an adult in good health.

The genes are TRBV3-1 (or the pseudogene TRBV3-2) and TRBJ2-2; tentative D call: TRBD2 (5 bases). The CDR3 has 16 amino acids. V was shortened by 5 bases and J by 3 bases, with 16 bases between the two germline ends. Germline CDR1 is LGHDT and CDR2 is YNNKEL (reference sequence). CDR3 amino acids: CASSLDSRGYTGELFF. DNA of the CDR3: TGTGCCAGCAGCTTGGACTCCCGAGGATACACCGGGGAGCTGTTTTTT.

The gene calls are TRBV18 and TRBJ1-2; D is uncertain. Germline CDR1 KGHSH, CDR2 LQKENI. V was trimmed by 6 bases and J by 2 bases, leaving 16 bases between them. The CDR3 sequence is 15 residues long. The DNA of the CDR3 is TGTGCCAGCTCCCCGCCGTTTCTCGCAAACTATGGCTACACCTTC. Protein product: CASSPPFLANYGYTF.

The rearrangement links TRBV12-3 or TRBV12-4 to TRBJ1-5; D not resolved. This CDR3 is 12 amino acids long. V was trimmed by 6 bases and J by 1 base, leaving 4 bases between them. The CDR3 loop reads CASRESNQPQHF. DNA for the CDR3: TGTGCCAGCAGGGAGAGCAATCAGCCCCAGCATTTT.

The rearrangement links TRBV19 to TRBJ2-1; 11 bases are a match to TRBD2. The V segment lost 5 bases and the J segment 1 base; nucleotides outside the gene matches: 4. The CDR3 is 16 amino acids. The V gene's germline CDR1 is LNHDA and CDR2 SQIVND (reference sequence). The CDR3 region has the DNA TGTGCCAGTAGTCCCTGGACTAGCGGGTCCTACAATGAGCAGTTCTTC. Amino acid sequence: CASSPWTSGSYNEQFF.

This clone was recorded once. The genes are TRBV29-1 and TRBJ2-1, with D maybe TRBD2 (6 bases). CDR3 length: 14 residues. Germline values: CDR1 SQVTM, CDR2 ANQGSEA. V lost 6 bases to trimming and J lost 4 bases, with 16 bases between them. The CDR3 spells CSVPGTPWYNEQFF. The DNA of the CDR3 is TGCAGCGTACCCGGGACTCCCTGGTACAATGAGCAGTTCTTC.

The CDR3 reads CASSKTGGGTEAFF. The CDR3 DNA follows: TGTGCCAGCAGTAAAACAGGGGGTGGAACTGAAGCTTTCTTT. This chain connects TRBV6-5 to TRBJ1-1, with 8 bases lining up with TRBD1. After removal of 5 bases from V and 5 bases from J, the junction contained 7 bases not matched to a gene. The CDR3 totals 14 residues. Per germline, CDR1 MNHEY and CDR2 SVGAGI.

The V call is TRBV4-2, the J call TRBJ2-7; no firm D call. With 1 base removed from V and 0 bases from J, the gap between germline ends came to 13 bases. CDR1 and CDR2 from the germline V gene are LGHNA and YNFKEQ. CDR3 size: 16 residues. For the CDR3, the DNA is TGTGCCAGCAGCCAAGCCGATTTGGCTAGCTCCTACGAGCAGTACTTC. Protein sequence: CASSQADLASSYEQYF.

The chain links TRBV30 to TRBJ2-7, with 10 bases fitting TRBD1. The CDR3 has 17 residues. V gave up 3 bases and J gave up 0 bases; unmatched junction bases: 11. CDR1 GTSNPN and CDR2 SVGIG come from the germline V gene (reference sequence). The CDR3 DNA sequence: TGTGCCTGGAGGCCTACGCAGGGACAGGGGAGCTCCTACGAGCAGTACTTC. Translation gives CAWRPTQGQGSSYEQYF.

The chain is built from TRBV5-1 and TRBJ1-1; D possibly corresponds to TRBD1 (6 bases). CDR1 and CDR2 from the germline V gene are SGHRS and YFSETQ. V was cut by 5 bases and J by 5 bases, with 16 bases left in between. CDR3 length: 14 amino acids. The DNA for the CDR3 is TGCGCCAGCAGTCCAGGGGTTACGTGGACTGAAGCTTTCTTT. Translation: CASSPGVTWTEAFF.

The J gene is TRBJ2-3, the V gene TRBV4-1, with D possibly TRBD2 on 5 matching bases. Germline V gene sequence: CDR1 MGHRA, CDR2 YSYEKL. Trimming pared 0 bases from V and 3 bases from J, leaving 10 bases between. The length of the CDR3 is 15 residues. As DNA, the CDR3 is TGCGCCAGCAGCCAAGATCTAACTAGGACAGATACGCAGTATTTT. Its translation: CASSQDLTRTDTQYF.

The J gene is TRBJ2-7, the V gene TRBV10-2, with 10 bases identical to TRBD2. The V segment lost 4 bases and the J segment 0 bases; nucleotides outside the gene matches: 15. The germline gives CDR1 WSHSY, CDR2 SAAADI. This CDR3 has 19 residues. As DNA, the CDR3 is TGCGCCAGCAGTGTATCCCCGTTGGCTAGCGGGGGCCCCTCCTACGAGCAGTACTTC. This sequence encodes CASSVSPLASGGPSYEQYF.

This clone was seen only once. V gene TRBV4-1 combines with J gene TRBJ2-7; 10 bases line up with TRBD2. CDR1 is MGHRA and CDR2 is YSYEKL in the germline V gene. J lost 0 bases, V lost 6 bases, and 5 bases had no gene match. This CDR3 is built from 15 residues. CDR3: CASRTGTSASYEQYF. DNA of the CDR3: TGCGCCAGCAGAACCGGGACTAGCGCCTCCTACGAGCAGTACTTC.

The rearrangement joins TRBV5-5 to TRBJ2-5, with a tentative D call TRBD2 (7 bases). The germline V gene has CDR1 SGHKS and CDR2 YYEKEE (reference sequence). This CDR3 contains 17 residues. V lost 4 bases, J lost 5 bases, and 24 bases lay in between. CDR3 residues: CASSPASGGGAMETQYF. The CDR3 DNA is TGTGCCAGCAGCCCGGCCTCGGGTGGGGGGGCCATGGAGACCCAGTACTTC.

The V call is TRBV4-1, the J call TRBJ2-3; TRBD2 matches 11 bases. This CDR3 has 17 amino acids. From germline, CDR1 is MGHRA and CDR2 YSYEKL. Unmatched junction bases numbered 4, after V lost 2 bases and J lost 0 bases. Here the CDR3 DNA reads TGCGCCAGCAGCCAAAGACTAGCGGGGCCTAGCACAGATACGCAGTATTTT. It yields the protein CASSQRLAGPSTDTQYF.

V usage is TRBV9 and J usage is TRBJ2-7; 10 bases are a match to TRBD2. The V segment lost 0 bases and the J segment 5 bases; nucleotides outside the gene matches: 8. From germline, CDR1 is SGDLS and CDR2 YYNGEE. The CDR3 loop spans 16 amino acids. The CDR3 sequence: CASSVGAAGGLDEQYF. The DNA for the CDR3 is TGTGCCAGCAGCGTAGGGGCAGCGGGGGGGCTCGACGAGCAGTACTTC. The full variable domain, completed using reference TRBV9 and TRBJ2-7, is DSGVTQTPKHLITATGQRVTLRCSPRSGDLSVYWYQQSLDQGLQFLIQYYNGEERAKGNILERFSAQQFPDLHSELNLSSLELGDSALYFCASSVGAAGGLDEQYFGPGTRLTVT.

The chain recombines TRBV4-1 with TRBJ1-1; possible D gene TRBD1, 6 bases. Germline loops: CDR1 MGHRA, CDR2 YSYEKL. V was shortened by 2 bases and J by 0 bases, with 10 bases between the two germline ends. The CDR3 length is 15 residues. CDR3 amino acids: CASSQSDRMNTEAFF. The CDR3 DNA sequence: TGCGCCAGCAGCCAATCGGACAGAATGAACACTGAAGCTTTCTTT.